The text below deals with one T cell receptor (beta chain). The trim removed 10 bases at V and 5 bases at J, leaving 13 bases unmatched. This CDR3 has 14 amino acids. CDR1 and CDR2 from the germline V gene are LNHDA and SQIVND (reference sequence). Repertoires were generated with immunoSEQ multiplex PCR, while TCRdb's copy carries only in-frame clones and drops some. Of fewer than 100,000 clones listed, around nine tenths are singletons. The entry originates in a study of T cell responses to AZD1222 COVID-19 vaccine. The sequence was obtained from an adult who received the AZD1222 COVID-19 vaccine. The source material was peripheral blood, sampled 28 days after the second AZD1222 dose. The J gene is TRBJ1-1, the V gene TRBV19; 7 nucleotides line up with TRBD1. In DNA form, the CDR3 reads TGTGCCAAAGGGTCGACAGGGAAAGGGACTGAAGCTTTCTTT. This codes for CAKGSTGKGTEAFF.